The 24 T cell receptor beta chains presented below share a single source sample, sequenced in a study of T-cell reconstitution after alpha-beta-depleted transplantation in children. Researchers prepared the TCRbeta library using unique molecular identifiers, the study reports. TCRdb fed the PCR reads into MiXCR, producing one record per CDR3 protein. The sample lists 440,000 or so distinct CDR3 sequences; roughly a tenth were seen once. The sequencing used PBMCs from the stem cell graft donor, collected from the stem cell graft. The receptors here all came from a human donor who donated a stem cell graft to a child with acute myeloid leukemia.

This clonotype was recorded a few times. V and J are TRBV30 and TRBJ1-5; perhaps TRBD1 as D (6 bases). The CDR3 consists of 13 residues. Trimming pared 5 bases from V and 3 bases from J, leaving 11 bases between. Germline assignment: CDR1 GTSNPN and CDR2 SVGIG (reference sequence). CDR3 loop: CAWDDRNNQPQHF. The CDR3 DNA is TGTGCCTGGGACGACAGGAACAATCAGCCCCAGCATTTT.

V usage is TRBV4-1 and J usage is TRBJ2-7, with unresolved D. Trimming pared 2 bases from V and 2 bases from J, leaving 13 bases between. The CDR3 runs 15 residues. CDR1 is MGHRA, CDR2 YSYEKL, per germline. The CDR3 region is CASSQSETKTYEQYF. In DNA, the CDR3 is TGCGCCAGCAGCCAATCCGAGACCAAAACCTACGAGCAGTACTTC.

This sequence joins TRBV2 and TRBJ2-2; TRBD1 agrees at 8 bases. Trimming took 3 bases from V and 6 from J; bases not matched to a gene: 3. The V gene's germline CDR1 is SNHLY and CDR2 FYNNEI. This CDR3 is built from 14 residues. The DNA for the CDR3 is TGTGCCAGCAGTGACAGGGGGCTCCCCGGGGAGCTGTTTTTT. Its protein product is CASSDRGLPGELFF.

The chain links TRBV9 to TRBJ2-1; D remains unclear. Trimming took off 0 bases at V and 0 bases at J, with 13 bases between the two ends. The length of the CDR3 is 17 residues. The germline gives CDR1 SGDLS, CDR2 YYNGEE. The CDR3 sequence is CASSVGSSTSSYNEQFF. CDR3 sequence (DNA): TGTGCCAGCAGCGTAGGCTCCTCCACAAGCTCCTACAATGAGCAGTTCTTC.

As concerns this clonotype: Sequence at one end of the junction differs from germline and may be a read error. J is TRBJ2-7 and V is TRBV30; 14 bases line up with TRBD2. Germline lookup yields CDR1 GTSNPN and CDR2 SVGIG (reference sequence). There are 17 residues in the CDR3. CDR3 amino acids: CAWSLGLAGDRSYQQYF. In DNA form, the CDR3 reads TGTGCCTGGAGTTTGGGACTAGCGGGAGATAGGTCCTACCAGCAGTACTTC.

The gene calls are TRBV29-1 and TRBJ2-7, with 10 bases fitting TRBD2. J lost 3 bases, V lost 3 bases, and 5 bases had no gene match. The CDR3 length is 14 residues. The germline CDR1 and CDR2 sequences are SQVTM and ANQGSEA. CDR3 DNA sequence: TGCAGCGTTGAGAGTAGCGGGGGGAACTACGAGCAGTACTTC. Its translation is CSVESSGGNYEQYF.

The chain is built from TRBV7-3 and TRBJ2-1, with 9 bases lining up with TRBD1. This CDR3 is 17 amino acids long. CDR1 is SGHTA and CDR2 is FQGTGA in the germline V gene. V shed 2 bases, J shed 1 base, and the junction held 6 bases outside the gene matches. The CDR3 protein is CASSLGTGTGSYNEQFF. Written as DNA, the CDR3 is TGTGCCAGCAGCTTAGGGACCGGGACAGGGTCCTACAATGAGCAGTTCTTC.

This clonotype has only one observation. V usage is TRBV18 and J usage is TRBJ2-3; D is unresolved. Germline assignment: CDR1 KGHSH and CDR2 LQKENI. The CDR3 extends over 13 amino acids. Trimming cost V 2 bases and J 6 bases, with 9 bases left between them. The CDR3 DNA is TGTGCCAGCTCACCAGACAACAGTGATACGCAGTATTTT. This translates into CASSPDNSDTQYF.

A few counts support this clonotype. The chain is built from TRBV28 and TRBJ1-6, with a tentative D call TRBD1 (5 bases). Between the trimmed V and J ends, which lost 5 bases and 0 bases, there was a span of 17 bases. The CDR3 has 18 amino acids. The germline V gene has CDR1 MDHEN and CDR2 SYDVKM. CDR3 in amino acids: CASSEPGTAVSYNSPLHF. CDR3 sequence (DNA): TGTGCCAGCAGTGAACCAGGGACTGCGGTCTCCTATAATTCACCCCTCCACTTT.

This clonotype was seen a few times. The chain employs TRBV12-3 or TRBV12-4 and TRBJ2-2; either TRBD1 or TRBD2 may supply D (6 bases each). CDR3 length equals 15 residues. V lost 6 bases and J 5 bases, leaving 16 bases between the germline ends. The CDR3 coding sequence is TGTGCCAGCAGAGGAGGGGGGTCCCTAACCGGGGAGCTGTTTTTT. Translated: CASRGGGSLTGELFF.

There are many counts of this clonotype. The chain has TRBV12-3 or TRBV12-4 and TRBJ2-2; 10 positions match TRBD1. With 7 bases clipped from V and 7 bases from J, the junction kept 9 bases outside the gene matches. The CDR3 is made up of 15 amino acids. The CDR3 sequence is CASTQTGGLGGELFF. In DNA, the CDR3 is TGTGCCAGCACCCAGACAGGGGGCCTAGGCGGGGAGCTGTTTTTT.

V gene TRBV2 combines with J gene TRBJ2-5, with 9 bases that match TRBD1. Looked up from germline, CDR1 is SNHLY and CDR2 is FYNNEI. The ends lost 4 bases at V and 2 bases at J; junction bases unmatched: 5. CDR3 length equals 15 residues. The DNA for the CDR3 is TGTGCCAGCAGTGGACAGGGGGGGCATCAAGAGACCCAGTACTTC. This encodes CASSGQGGHQETQYF.

This clonotype appeared many times. The CDR3, as DNA: TGCAGTGCTCCCGGGACGGGGAACACCGGGGAGCTGTTTTTT. Protein sequence: CSAPGTGNTGELFF. The chain couples TRBV20-1 to TRBJ2-2; tentatively, D is TRBD1 or TRBD2 (5 bases each). CDR1 DFQATT and CDR2 SNEGSKA come from the germline V gene (reference sequence). The germline V and J ends were trimmed by 5 bases and 1 base, with 11 bases remaining between them. CDR3 length equals 14 residues.

This clonotype was seen a handful of times. The chain couples TRBV11-1 to TRBJ2-7, with TRBD1 matching over 8 bases. Germline V gene lookup returns CDR1 SGHAT and CDR2 FQDESV (reference sequence). The ends lost 3 bases at V and 5 bases at J; junction bases unmatched: 6. There are 14 residues in the CDR3. The CDR3 protein is CASSFHGQGDEQYF. In DNA form, the CDR3 reads TGTGCCAGCAGCTTTCACGGACAGGGCGACGAGCAGTACTTC.

The sample holds a few counts of this clonotype. This sequence joins TRBV20-1 and TRBJ2-1; 14 nucleotides agree with TRBD2. The ends lost 6 bases at V and 5 bases at J; junction bases unmatched: 3. Germline V CDR1 and CDR2: DFQATT, SNEGSKA (reference sequence). The CDR3 has 14 amino acids. Here the CDR3 DNA reads TGCAGTGCGGGACTAGCGGGAGAGGACAATGAGCAGTTCTTC. Translation gives CSAGLAGEDNEQFF.

This clonotype was observed a handful of times. The rearrangement joins TRBV14 to TRBJ2-5; D remains ambiguous. The CDR3 is 13 amino acids. Trimming removed 3 bases from V and 5 bases from J, with 10 bases in between. The germline CDR1 and CDR2 sequences are SGHDN and FVKESK. The CDR3 region is CASSHGLGETQYF. The DNA of the CDR3 is TGTGCCAGCAGCCACGGGCTCGGGGAGACCCAGTACTTC.

The J gene is TRBJ2-2, the V gene TRBV10-2; D gene unclear. V lost 6 bases and J 4 bases, leaving 9 bases between the germline ends. Germline assignment: CDR1 WSHSY and CDR2 SAAADI. The CDR3 sequence is 13 residues long. DNA for the CDR3: TGCGCCAGCAGAGAGACCGTCACCGGGGAGCTGTTTTTT. Its translation: CASRETVTGELFF.

This clonotype was seen a few times. The chain combines TRBV3-1 with TRBJ2-3; no firm D call. Per germline, CDR1 LGHDT and CDR2 YNNKEL (reference sequence). V was clipped by 1 base and J by 2 bases, with 4 bases between them. The CDR3 length is 13 residues. The CDR3 coding sequence is TGTGCCAGCAGCCAAGTGACCACAGATACGCAGTATTTT. This translates into CASSQVTTDTQYF.

This clonotype was seen only a few times. The chain couples TRBV5-1 to TRBJ2-1; no clear D. The CDR3 contains 14 residues. The germline V and J ends were trimmed by 0 bases and 4 bases, with 8 bases remaining between them. Germline lookup yields CDR1 SGHRS and CDR2 YFSETQ. The CDR3 reads CASSLGIGYNEQFF. CDR3 coding DNA: TGCGCCAGCAGCTTGGGTATTGGTTACAATGAGCAGTTCTTC.

A few counts support this clonotype. V gene TRBV20-1 combines with J gene TRBJ2-7, with D perhaps matching TRBD1 (6 bases). Trimming removed 0 bases from V and 4 bases from J, with 19 bases in between. The CDR3 runs 16 residues. CDR1 and CDR2 (germline): DFQATT, SNEGSKA (reference sequence). DNA for the CDR3: TGCAGTGCTAGAGATCCCCAACTAGGGGGTATTTACGAGCAGTACTTC. It is translated as CSARDPQLGGIYEQYF.

Worth noting for this clonotype: A much larger clone lies one base from this, so it may be a read error. The chain is built from TRBV5-1 and TRBJ2-5; possibly TRBD1 for D (6 bases). Germline CDR1 reads SGHRS; CDR2 reads YFSETQ. There are 13 residues in the CDR3. Trimming removed 8 bases at V and 5 bases at J, with 16 bases between. The CDR3 spells CASSTGLHETQYF. CDR3 DNA sequence: TGCGCCAGTAGTACAGGGTTACACGAGACCCAGTACTTC. Full variable domain (remainder filled in from reference TRBV5-1 and TRBJ2-5): KAGVTQTPRYLIKTRGQQVTLSCSPISGHRSVSWYQQTPGQGLQFLFEYFSETQRNKGNFPGRFSGRQFSNSRSEMNVSTLELGDSALYLCASSTGLHETQYFGPGTRLLVL.

The rearrangement links TRBV19 to TRBJ2-7; D not resolved. The V end was cut by 6 bases, the J end by 0 bases, with 12 bases between. The CDR3 consists of 14 residues. Germline-derived CDR1 and CDR2 are LNHDA and SQIVND (reference sequence). The chain's CDR3 is CASRISVNSYEQYF. The CDR3 DNA reads as TGTGCCAGTAGGATCAGCGTGAACTCCTACGAGCAGTACTTC.

This clonotype showed up just a few times. This chain links TRBV20-1 with TRBJ2-1; D is possibly TRBD1 (5 bases). Per germline, CDR1 DFQATT and CDR2 SNEGSKA (reference sequence). Trimming removed 6 bases from V and 5 bases from J, with 14 bases in between. This CDR3 comprises 13 residues. The CDR3: CSAKWGRDNEQFF. The CDR3 DNA is TGCAGTGCCAAGTGGGGCAGGGACAATGAGCAGTTCTTC.

The chain employs TRBV5-1 and TRBJ2-5, with D unresolved. V was clipped by 3 bases and J by 5 bases, with 14 bases between them. Germline CDR1 and CDR2: SGHRS and YFSETQ. CDR3 size: 14 residues. CDR3 residues: CASSSSSVGETQYF. CDR3 DNA sequence: TGCGCCAGCAGCTCCTCAAGCGTTGGGGAGACCCAGTACTTC.